In its sample, the clone carrying this TCR beta chain was seen a few times. The antigen is undetermined. Generated by immunoSEQ multiplex PCR, the TCRdb table keeps only in-frame clones and is missing some. The sample consists of approximately 34,000 clones, approximately 87% of them appearing once. The data were obtained in a study of monozygotic twins with cystic fibrosis. Across the whole study: Three micrograms of fragmented DNA underwent 15 PCR cycles for library preparation. Study-wide results and limits: Low clonality (median about 0.0095) suggested a mostly naive repertoire.

Source material: blood. This receptor was obtained from a girl aged 2 to 9 with cystic fibrosis.

CDR3 DNA sequence: TGCAGCGCCTCATTGAACACTGAAGCTTTCTTT. The encoded protein is CSASLNTEAFF. The rearrangement joins TRBV20-1 to TRBJ1-1, with D uncertain. This CDR3 has 11 residues. CDR1 and CDR2 (germline): DFQATT, SNEGSKA (reference sequence).